This T cell receptor beta chain was obtained from a study of T cell repertoires in cytomegalovirus infection. TCRdb passed the reads through MiXCR, listing each CDR3 protein once. The sample holds over 300,000 distinct CDR3 sequences, more than 8% seen once. The germline CDR1 and CDR2 sequences are SEHNR and FQNEAQ (reference sequence). This CDR3 has 15 amino acids. Trimming removed 5 bases from V and 2 bases from J, with 13 bases in between. This receptor was taken from a human donor in good health (CMV status not recorded). Some clones in this sample may be carry-over from other donors' samples. The chain uses TRBV7-9 and TRBJ1-3, with a possible D match to TRBD1 (5 bases). The specimen was PBMCs. The CDR3 region is CASSVASGAGNTIYF. CDR3 in DNA: TGTGCCAGCAGCGTCGCTTCGGGGGCTGGAAACACCATATATTTT.